The 28 T cell receptor beta chains below come from one sample, sequenced in a study of beta chain features in type 1 diabetes. Reverse transcription of all isolated RNA meant that expressed TCRB transcripts were sequenced. Assay: immunoSEQ multiplex PCR; the TCRdb copy retains only in-frame clones and omits some. The sample holds over 650,000 clones, about 14% seen once. Their target antigens are unknown. Study-wide findings and caveats: All four CD4+ subsets of Type 1 diabetes patients contained TCRB CDR3s that were moderately but significantly shorter.

Material: naive CD4+ T cells from blood. These receptors all stem from a man aged 18 to 30 with type 1 diabetes.

The chain carries TRBV30 and TRBJ2-7; D ambiguous. Looked up from germline, CDR1 is GTSNPN and CDR2 is SVGIG (reference sequence). The ends were cut back, 3 bases at V and 2 bases at J, with 17 bases in the middle. CDR3 length: 15 residues. CDR3 DNA sequence: TGTGCCTGGAGCGGCAACACACAAATACCCTACGAGCAGTACTTC. This translates into CAWSGNTQIPYEQYF. Full variable domain (outside the CDR3, taken from reference TRBV30 and TRBJ2-7): SQTIHQWPATLVQPVGSPLSLECTVEGTSNPNLYWYRQAAGRGLQLLFYSVGIGQISSEVPQNLSASRPQDRQFILSSKKLLLSDSGFYLCAWSGNTQIPYEQYFGPGTRLTVT.

In this sample, this clone turned up a few times. The junction shows a germline mismatch at one end, possibly a read error. The V and J genes are TRBV2 and TRBJ2-1; maybe TRBD1 (7 bases). Germline lookup yields CDR1 SNHLY and CDR2 FYNNEI. The CDR3 contains 12 residues. The DNA of the CDR3 is TGTGCCAGCAGAGCACAGGGGACTGAGGAGTTCTTC. Amino acid sequence: CASRAQGTEEFF.

This clone has a handful of counts. The chain uses TRBV7-2 and TRBJ1-6; weak D call: TRBD1 (5 bases). The CDR3 runs 15 residues. Germline-derived CDR1 and CDR2 are SGHTA and FQGNSA. Trimming removed 4 bases from V and 10 bases from J, with 17 bases in between. CDR3 nucleotides: TGTGCCAGCAGCTCGCAGTACGGGGGGGGATCACCCCTCCACTTT. Residues: CASSSQYGGGSPLHF.

The table lists this clone with a few counts. The chain uses TRBV30 and TRBJ2-5; D is undetermined. Trimming pared 3 bases from V and 9 bases from J, leaving 14 bases between. The CDR3 sequence is 12 residues long. Germline lookup yields CDR1 GTSNPN and CDR2 SVGIG (reference sequence). The CDR3, as DNA: TGTGCCTGGAGGACCTCCCCTGGGGCCCAGTACTTC. Protein: CAWRTSPGAQYF.

This chain links TRBV6-5 with TRBJ2-3; D unresolved. This CDR3 is built from 14 residues. In germline, CDR1 is MNHEY, CDR2 SVGAGI. The V end was cut by 2 bases, the J end by 4 bases, with 10 bases between. The CDR3 region has the DNA TGTGCCAGCAGTTACCGGAGTGACGCAGATACGCAGTATTTT. Its translation: CASSYRSDADTQYF.

Notes on this clone: Other DNA sequences in this specimen translate into the identical CDR3. The chain links TRBV9 to TRBJ2-1; tentative D call: TRBD1 (6 bases). The V gene lost 0 bases and the J gene lost 0 bases, with 7 bases spanning the gap. From germline, CDR1 is SGDLS and CDR2 YYNGEE. This CDR3 has 15 residues. CDR3 sequence reads: CASSVEGDSYNEQFF. CDR3 nucleotide sequence: TGTGCCAGCAGCGTAGAGGGGGACTCCTACAATGAGCAGTTCTTC.

V and J are TRBV7-3 and TRBJ2-1, with TRBD1 matching 11 bases. V gave up 2 bases and J gave up 10 bases; unmatched junction bases: 4. The germline CDR1 and CDR2 sequences are SGHTA and FQGTGA. The CDR3 has 14 residues. The CDR3 DNA sequence: TGTGCCAGCAGCTTAGGACAGGGGGCGCAGGAGCAGTTCTTC. Translation gives CASSLGQGAQEQFF.

The chain employs TRBV11-2 and TRBJ2-3, with TRBD1 identical over 9 bases. The germline V gene has CDR1 SGHAT and CDR2 FQNNGV. The CDR3 runs 16 residues. V was pared by 7 bases and J by 0 bases, with 8 bases of the junction left unmatched. CDR3 bases: TGTGCCAGCAAAAGTGCGGGGACAGGGAGCACAGATACGCAGTATTTT. Amino acids: CASKSAGTGSTDTQYF.

This clone showed up just a few times. The gene calls are TRBV20-1 and TRBJ2-7; D not resolved. Trimming shortened V by 6 bases and J by 2 bases, and 8 bases separated the two germline ends. This CDR3 has 11 residues. Germline V CDR1 and CDR2: DFQATT, SNEGSKA (reference sequence). Here the CDR3 reads CSAAQTYEQYF. CDR3 DNA: TGCAGTGCCGCACAGACCTACGAGCAGTACTTC.

The chain recombines TRBV7-9 with TRBJ2-2; unclear D gene. The ends were cut back, 5 bases at V and 0 bases at J, with 16 bases in the middle. Germline V gene sequence: CDR1 SEHNR, CDR2 FQNEAQ (reference sequence). The CDR3 has 17 amino acids. The CDR3 nucleotides read TGTGCCAGCAGCACAAGGCGTAAGGCCACGAACACCGGGGAGCTGTTTTTT. As protein: CASSTRRKATNTGELFF.

The chain uses TRBV5-1 and TRBJ2-5; no reliable D call. Germline V CDR1 and CDR2: SGHRS, YFSETQ. Between the trimmed V and J ends, which lost 4 bases and 7 bases, there was a span of 17 bases. The CDR3 covers 14 residues. CDR3: CASSPQGREGTQYF. The DNA of the CDR3 is TGCGCCAGCAGCCCCCAAGGAAGGGAAGGGACCCAGTACTTC.

The rearrangement joins TRBV5-1 to TRBJ2-1; D possibly corresponds to TRBD1 (6 bases). This CDR3 comprises 15 residues. Trimming cost V 4 bases and J 4 bases, with 15 bases left between them. The germline V gene encodes CDR1 SGHRS and CDR2 YFSETQ. The CDR3 is CASSPGTPLYNEQFF. CDR3 in DNA: TGCGCCAGCAGCCCCGGGACACCCCTTTACAATGAGCAGTTCTTC.

This clone was counted between two and nine times. This chain uses TRBV7-2 with TRBJ2-7; possibly TRBD1 for D (6 bases). V lost 3 bases to trimming and J lost 5 bases, with 14 bases between them. Germline CDR1 and CDR2: SGHTA and FQGNSA. CDR3 size: 14 residues. CDR3 bases: TGTGCCAGCAGCTTCGCCACAGGGTCCCACGAGCAGTACTTC. Its translation: CASSFATGSHEQYF.

The chain links TRBV27 to TRBJ2-1, with TRBD2 matching over 13 bases. V gave up 6 bases and J gave up 4 bases; unmatched junction bases: 12. CDR3 length equals 18 residues. CDR1 is MNHEY and CDR2 is SMNVEV in the germline V gene (reference sequence). The CDR3 sequence: CASSRPLLAGGLYNEQFF. The CDR3 DNA follows: TGTGCCAGCAGCCGCCCATTACTAGCGGGAGGGTTATACAATGAGCAGTTCTTC.

The table lists this clone with a few counts. DNA of the CDR3: TGTGCCAGCTCACCACAGCGGCAGCAAGAGACCCAGTACTTC. Translating it yields CASSPQRQQETQYF. This rearrangement joins TRBV18 to TRBJ2-5, with a tentative D call TRBD2 (5 bases). Trimming left V 1 base short and J 2 bases short, with 8 bases between. This CDR3 region has 14 residues. CDR1 is KGHSH, CDR2 LQKENI, per germline.

This clone was found a few times. CDR3 nucleotide sequence: TGTGCCAGCAGCGGGCAGCCCCAAGAGACCCAGTACTTC. Translation gives CASSGQPQETQYF. This chain uses TRBV2 with TRBJ2-5, with D uncertain. CDR1 is SNHLY and CDR2 is FYNNEI in the germline V gene. The CDR3 consists of 13 residues. The germline V and J ends were trimmed by 6 bases and 1 base, with 9 bases remaining between them.

This clone was found a few times. In nucleotides, the CDR3 is TGCAGCGTCCCGAGGTGGATGGGACAGGGAAGGTCTGGCGAGCAGTACTTC. Protein sequence: CSVPRWMGQGRSGEQYF. The chain employs TRBV29-1 and TRBJ2-7, with TRBD1 identical over 9 bases. Germline V gene sequence: CDR1 SQVTM, CDR2 ANQGSEA. The CDR3 contains 17 residues. With V trimmed by 6 bases and J by 6 bases, 21 bases remained unmatched.

This clone has more than one count but fewer than ten. This chain joins TRBV11-2 and TRBJ2-5; no definite D call. From germline, CDR1 is SGHAT and CDR2 FQNNGV. The CDR3 is 15 residues long. Trimming removed 1 base at V and 4 bases at J, with 13 bases between. In nucleotides, the CDR3 is TGTGCCAGCAGCTTAGCCCTCACTCGGTTAGAGACCCAGTACTTC. This sequence encodes CASSLALTRLETQYF.

The rearrangement joins TRBV6-5 to TRBJ1-4; unclear D gene. Germline CDR1 is MNHEY and CDR2 is SVGAGI. The CDR3 contains 14 residues. Deletions cut 2 bases from V and 2 bases from J, with 6 bases between. This CDR3 is CASSYGRTNEKLFF. Here the CDR3 DNA reads TGTGCCAGCAGTTACGGGAGGACTAATGAAAAACTGTTTTTT.

This clone was recorded a few times. CDR3 sequence (DNA): TGTGCCAGCAGCCTCAAGGGCAACACAGATACGCAGTATTTT. As protein: CASSLKGNTDTQYF. This chain connects TRBV4-2 to TRBJ2-3; D gene ambiguous. Between the trimmed V and J ends, which lost 4 bases and 2 bases, there was a span of 10 bases. Germline values: CDR1 LGHNA, CDR2 YNFKEQ. The CDR3 is 14 residues long.

The rearrangement links TRBV18 to TRBJ2-5; D is undetermined. V was pared by 0 bases and J by 3 bases, with 5 bases between. Germline loops: CDR1 KGHSH, CDR2 LQKENI. This CDR3 is built from 13 residues. CDR3 sequence reads: CASSPPVKETQYF. The CDR3 DNA reads TGTGCCAGCTCACCACCGGTCAAAGAGACCCAGTACTTC.

The rearrangement uses TRBV13 and TRBJ2-5; D might be TRBD1 (5 bases). Germline V gene lookup returns CDR1 PRHDT and CDR2 FYEKMQ (reference sequence). The CDR3 has 15 residues. V was clipped by 8 bases and J by 4 bases, with 20 bases between them. CDR3 in amino acids: CASCMSSQGAETQYF. The CDR3 DNA reads as TGTGCCAGCTGCATGTCTTCGCAGGGCGCAGAGACCCAGTACTTC.

The chain carries TRBV12-5 and TRBJ1-2; 8 bases line up with TRBD1. This CDR3 comprises 12 residues. V shed 5 bases and J 13 bases; nucleotides not matched to a gene: 9. The germline gives CDR1 LGHNT, CDR2 FRNRAP. Here the CDR3 reads CASGENRGIPTF. CDR3 bases: TGTGCTAGTGGTGAAAACAGGGGGATTCCCACCTTC. Filled out from reference TRBV12-5 and TRBJ1-2, the complete variable domain reads DARVTQTPRHKVTEMGQEVTMRCQPILGHNTVFWYRQTMMQGLELLAYFRNRAPLDDSGMPKDRFSAEMPDATLATLKIQPSEPRDSAVYFCASGENRGIPTFGSGTRLTVV.

This chain uses TRBV29-1 with TRBJ1-4; a possible D gene is TRBD1 (5 bases). CDR1 and CDR2 from the germline V gene are SQVTM and ANQGSEA. The CDR3 is 13 amino acids. The CDR3 bases are TGCACCCTGGGCGGGGGTAATAATGAAAAACTGTTTTTT. It codes for CTLGGGNNEKLFF.

This clone has a handful of counts. This chain uses TRBV6-5 with TRBJ2-5; possibly TRBD1 for D (5 bases). In germline, CDR1 is MNHEY, CDR2 SVGAGI. The V end was cut by 5 bases, the J end by 4 bases, with 14 bases between. CDR3 length: 14 amino acids. The CDR3, as DNA: TGTGCCAGCAGTCTACAACAGGCCACAGAGACCCAGTACTTC. Translated, it gives CASSLQQATETQYF.

The V gene is TRBV7-2, the J gene TRBJ2-5; D not certain. Trimming pared 5 bases from V and 3 bases from J, leaving 10 bases between. The CDR3 is 13 residues long. Germline V gives CDR1 SGHTA, CDR2 FQGNSA. CDR3 sequence reads: CASSPRAEETQYF. Written as DNA, the CDR3 is TGTGCCAGCAGCCCCCGAGCCGAAGAGACCCAGTACTTC. Filled out from reference TRBV7-2 and TRBJ2-5, the complete variable domain reads GAGVSQSPSNKVTEKGKDVELRCDPISGHTALYWYRQSLGQGLEFLIYFQGNSAPDKSGLPSDRFSAERTGGSVSTLTIQRTQQEDSAVYLCASSPRAEETQYFGPGTRLLVL.

This clone was observed a handful of times. V usage is TRBV11-2 and J usage is TRBJ2-5, with D perhaps matching TRBD2 (5 bases). The length of the CDR3 is 13 residues. V lost 6 bases and J 1 base, leaving 9 bases between the germline ends. Per germline, CDR1 SGHAT and CDR2 FQNNGV. The CDR3 sequence is CASRRAAQETQYF. CDR3 nucleotides: TGTGCCAGCAGAAGAGCGGCCCAAGAGACCCAGTACTTC.

This clone was found a few times. This chain links TRBV4-3 with TRBJ2-1; no definite D call. V was trimmed by 1 base and J by 4 bases, leaving 8 bases between them. CDR1 and CDR2 (germline): LGHNA, YSLEER. This CDR3 has 14 residues. CDR3 sequence reads: CASSQGIQYNEQFF. In DNA, the CDR3 is TGCGCCAGCAGCCAAGGTATCCAGTACAATGAGCAGTTCTTC.